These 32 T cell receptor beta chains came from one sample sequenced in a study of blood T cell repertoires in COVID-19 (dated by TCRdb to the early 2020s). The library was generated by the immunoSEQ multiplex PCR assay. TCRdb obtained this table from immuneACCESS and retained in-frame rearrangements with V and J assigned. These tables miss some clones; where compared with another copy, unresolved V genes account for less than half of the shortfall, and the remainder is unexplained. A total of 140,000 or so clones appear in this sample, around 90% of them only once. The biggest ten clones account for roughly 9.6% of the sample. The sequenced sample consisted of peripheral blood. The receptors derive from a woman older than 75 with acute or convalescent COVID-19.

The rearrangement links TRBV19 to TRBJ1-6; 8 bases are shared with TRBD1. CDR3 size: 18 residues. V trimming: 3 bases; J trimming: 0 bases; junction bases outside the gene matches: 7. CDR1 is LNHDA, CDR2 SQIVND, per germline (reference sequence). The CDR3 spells CASSINRGESSYNSPLHF. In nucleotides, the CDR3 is TGTGCCAGTAGTATCAACAGGGGGGAGAGCTCCTATAATTCACCCCTCCACTTT.

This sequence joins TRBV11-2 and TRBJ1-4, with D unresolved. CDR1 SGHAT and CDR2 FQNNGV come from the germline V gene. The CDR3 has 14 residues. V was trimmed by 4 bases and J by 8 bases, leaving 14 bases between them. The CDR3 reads CASSSDSGREKLFF. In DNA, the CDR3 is TGTGCCAGCAGCTCTGACTCTGGAAGGGAAAAACTGTTTTTT.

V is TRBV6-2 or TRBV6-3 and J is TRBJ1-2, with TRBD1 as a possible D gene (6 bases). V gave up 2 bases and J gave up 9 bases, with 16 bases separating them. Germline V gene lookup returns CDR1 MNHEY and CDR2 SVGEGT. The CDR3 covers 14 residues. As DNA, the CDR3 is TGTGCCAGCAGTTACCCGGGGGGGCTCTGGAGCTACACCTTC. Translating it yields CASSYPGGLWSYTF.

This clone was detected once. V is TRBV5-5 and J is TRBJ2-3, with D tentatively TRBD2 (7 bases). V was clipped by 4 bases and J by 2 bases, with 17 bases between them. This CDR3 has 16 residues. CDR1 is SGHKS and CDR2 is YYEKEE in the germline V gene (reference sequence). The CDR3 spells CASSPWGGPVTDTQYF. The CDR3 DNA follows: TGTGCCAGCAGCCCTTGGGGGGGGCCGGTCACAGATACGCAGTATTTT.

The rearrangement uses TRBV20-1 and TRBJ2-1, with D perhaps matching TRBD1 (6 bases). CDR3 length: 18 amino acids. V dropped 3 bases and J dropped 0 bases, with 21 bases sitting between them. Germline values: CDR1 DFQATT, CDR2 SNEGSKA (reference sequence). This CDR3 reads CSASVFSMRGSSYNEQFF. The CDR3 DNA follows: TGCAGTGCTAGTGTTTTCTCTATGAGGGGGAGCTCCTACAATGAGCAGTTCTTC.

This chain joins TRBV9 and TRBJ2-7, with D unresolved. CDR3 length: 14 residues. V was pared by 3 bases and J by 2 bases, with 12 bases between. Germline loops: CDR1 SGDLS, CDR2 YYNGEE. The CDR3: CASSAMIEPYEQYF. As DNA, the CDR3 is TGTGCCAGCAGCGCCATGATAGAGCCCTACGAGCAGTACTTC.

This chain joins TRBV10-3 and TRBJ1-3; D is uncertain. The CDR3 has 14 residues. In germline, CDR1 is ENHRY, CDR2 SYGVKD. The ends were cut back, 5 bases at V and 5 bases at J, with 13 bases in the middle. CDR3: CAISPGDGRNTIYF. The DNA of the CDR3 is TGTGCCATCAGTCCAGGCGACGGCAGAAACACCATATATTTT.

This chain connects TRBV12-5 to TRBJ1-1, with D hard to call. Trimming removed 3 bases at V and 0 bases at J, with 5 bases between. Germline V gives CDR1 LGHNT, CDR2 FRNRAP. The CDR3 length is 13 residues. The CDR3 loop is CASGLFMNTEAFF. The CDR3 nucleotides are TGTGCTAGTGGTTTATTTATGAACACTGAAGCTTTCTTT.

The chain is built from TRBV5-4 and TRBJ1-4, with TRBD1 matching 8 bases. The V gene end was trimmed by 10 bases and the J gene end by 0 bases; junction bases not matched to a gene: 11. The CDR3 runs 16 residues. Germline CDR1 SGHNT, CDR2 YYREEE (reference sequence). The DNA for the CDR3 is TGTGCCGCCGGGACAGGAGGAGTTGCAACTAATGAAAAACTGTTTTTT. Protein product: CAAGTGGVATNEKLFF.

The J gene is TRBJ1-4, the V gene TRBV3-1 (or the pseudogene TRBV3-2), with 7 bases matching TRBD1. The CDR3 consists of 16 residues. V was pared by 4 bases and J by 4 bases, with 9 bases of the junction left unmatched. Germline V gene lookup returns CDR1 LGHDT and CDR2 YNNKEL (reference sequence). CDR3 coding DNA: TGTGCCAGCAGCCCGCTGGAGGGGGCGGTTAATGAAAAACTGTTTTTT. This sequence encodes CASSPLEGAVNEKLFF.

The CDR3 sequence: CASSRDRFTSGNTIYF. The CDR3 DNA follows: TGTGCCAGCAGCCGGGACAGGTTTACCTCTGGAAACACCATATATTTT. The genes are TRBV11-2 and TRBJ1-3; 8 positions match TRBD1. The CDR3 is made up of 16 amino acids. The V and J ends lost 5 bases and 0 bases, in that order; junction bases with no gene match: 6. CDR1 and CDR2 from the germline V gene are SGHAT and FQNNGV.

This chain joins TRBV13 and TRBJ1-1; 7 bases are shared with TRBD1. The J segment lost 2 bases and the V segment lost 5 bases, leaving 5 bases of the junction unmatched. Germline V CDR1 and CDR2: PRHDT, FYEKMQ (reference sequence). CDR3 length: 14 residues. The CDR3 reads CASSPTGRNTEAFF. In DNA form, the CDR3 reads TGTGCCAGCAGCCCGACAGGGAGAAACACTGAAGCTTTCTTT.

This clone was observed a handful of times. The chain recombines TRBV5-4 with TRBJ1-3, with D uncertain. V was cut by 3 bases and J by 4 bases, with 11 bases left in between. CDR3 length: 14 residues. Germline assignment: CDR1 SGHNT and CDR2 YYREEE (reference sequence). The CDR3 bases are TGTGCCAGCAGCTCGTCTATGGGCGGAAACACCATATATTTT. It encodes CASSSSMGGNTIYF.

The CDR3 sequence: CASSGPGLAGSTDTQYF. In nucleotides, the CDR3 is TGCGCCAGCAGCGGACCAGGACTAGCGGGGAGCACAGATACGCAGTATTTT. This chain links TRBV10-2 with TRBJ2-3, with 12 positions matching TRBD2. This CDR3 has 17 residues. The ends lost 6 bases at V and 0 bases at J; junction bases unmatched: 7. Germline V gives CDR1 WSHSY, CDR2 SAAADI.

The CDR3 sequence is CASSYRMDRVYGYTF. As DNA, the CDR3 is TGTGCCAGCAGTTACCGAATGGACAGGGTATATGGCTACACCTTC. The J gene is TRBJ1-2, the V gene TRBV6-5; 8 bases agree with TRBD1. Germline trimming cut 2 bases from V and 5 bases from J; bases unmatched to any gene: 7. CDR1 is MNHEY and CDR2 is SVGAGI in the germline V gene. The CDR3 runs 15 residues.

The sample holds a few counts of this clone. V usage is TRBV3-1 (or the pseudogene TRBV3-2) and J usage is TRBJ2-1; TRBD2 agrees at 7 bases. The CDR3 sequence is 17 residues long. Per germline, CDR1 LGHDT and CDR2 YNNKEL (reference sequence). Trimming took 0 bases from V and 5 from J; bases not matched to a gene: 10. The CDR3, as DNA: TGTGCCAGCAGCCAAGAACGAGGGGCCGGGACTAACAATGAGCAGTTCTTC. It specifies CASSQERGAGTNNEQFF.

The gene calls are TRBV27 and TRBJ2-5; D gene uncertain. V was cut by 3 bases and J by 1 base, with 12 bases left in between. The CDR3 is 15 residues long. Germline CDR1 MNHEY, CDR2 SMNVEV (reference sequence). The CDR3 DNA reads TGTGCCAGCAGTTTTGGTCCAGGTGGCCAAGAGACCCAGTACTTC. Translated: CASSFGPGGQETQYF.

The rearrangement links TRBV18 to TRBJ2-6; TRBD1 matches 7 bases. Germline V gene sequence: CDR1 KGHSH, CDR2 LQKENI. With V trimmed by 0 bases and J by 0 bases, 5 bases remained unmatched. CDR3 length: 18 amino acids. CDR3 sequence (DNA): TGTGCCAGCTCACCACCGTTGGGACAGCCCTCTGGGGCCAACGTCCTGACTTTC. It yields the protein CASSPPLGQPSGANVLTF.

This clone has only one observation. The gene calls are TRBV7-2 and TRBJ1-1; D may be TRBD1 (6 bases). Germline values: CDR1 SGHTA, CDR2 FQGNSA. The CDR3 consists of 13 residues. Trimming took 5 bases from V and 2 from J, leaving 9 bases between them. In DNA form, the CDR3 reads TGTGCCAGCAGCGCGGACAGAAACACTGAAGCTTTCTTT. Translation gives CASSADRNTEAFF.

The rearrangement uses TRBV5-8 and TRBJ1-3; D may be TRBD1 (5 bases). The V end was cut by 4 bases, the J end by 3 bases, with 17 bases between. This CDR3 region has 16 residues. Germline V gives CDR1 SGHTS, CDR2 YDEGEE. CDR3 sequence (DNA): TGTGCCAGCAGCCGTTTGAAAGCCAGGGTTGGAAACACCATATATTTT. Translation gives CASSRLKARVGNTIYF.

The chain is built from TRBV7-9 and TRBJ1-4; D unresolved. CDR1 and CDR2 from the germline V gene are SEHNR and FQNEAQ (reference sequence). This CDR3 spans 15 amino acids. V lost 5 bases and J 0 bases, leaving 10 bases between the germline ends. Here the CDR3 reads CASSPLGPTNEKLFF. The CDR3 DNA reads TGTGCCAGCAGCCCCCTTGGGCCAACTAATGAAAAACTGTTTTTT.

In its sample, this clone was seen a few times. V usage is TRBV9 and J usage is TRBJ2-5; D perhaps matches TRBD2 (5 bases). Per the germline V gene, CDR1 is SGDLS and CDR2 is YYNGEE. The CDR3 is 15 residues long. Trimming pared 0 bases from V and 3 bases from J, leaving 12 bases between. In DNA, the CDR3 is TGTGCCAGCAGCGTAGGAGGGCTGGGTAAAGAGACCCAGTACTTC. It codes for CASSVGGLGKETQYF.

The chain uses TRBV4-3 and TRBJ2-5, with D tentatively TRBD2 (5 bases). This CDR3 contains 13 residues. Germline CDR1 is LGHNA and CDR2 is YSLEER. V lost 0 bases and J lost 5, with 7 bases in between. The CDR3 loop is CASSQEWRETQYF. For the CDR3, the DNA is TGCGCCAGCAGCCAAGAATGGAGGGAGACCCAGTACTTC.

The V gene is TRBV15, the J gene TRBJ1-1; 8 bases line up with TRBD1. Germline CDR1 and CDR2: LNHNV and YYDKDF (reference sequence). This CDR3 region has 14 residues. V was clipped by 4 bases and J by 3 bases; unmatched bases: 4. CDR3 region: CATSIDRGDTEAFF. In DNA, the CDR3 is TGTGCCACCAGCATTGACAGGGGTGACACTGAAGCTTTCTTT.

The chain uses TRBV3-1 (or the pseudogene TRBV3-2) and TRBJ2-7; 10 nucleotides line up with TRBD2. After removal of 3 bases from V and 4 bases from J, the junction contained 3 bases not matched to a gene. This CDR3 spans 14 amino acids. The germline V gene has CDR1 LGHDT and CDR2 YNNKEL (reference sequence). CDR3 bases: TGTGCCAGCAGCCACGGGACTAGCGAGTACGAGCAGTACTTC. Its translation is CASSHGTSEYEQYF.

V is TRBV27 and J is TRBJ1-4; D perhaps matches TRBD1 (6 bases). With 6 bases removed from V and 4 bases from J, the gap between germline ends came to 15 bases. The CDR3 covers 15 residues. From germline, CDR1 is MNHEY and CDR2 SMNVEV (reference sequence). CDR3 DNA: TGTGCCAGCAGCCATTTGACAGGCTATAATGAAAAACTGTTTTTT. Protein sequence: CASSHLTGYNEKLFF.

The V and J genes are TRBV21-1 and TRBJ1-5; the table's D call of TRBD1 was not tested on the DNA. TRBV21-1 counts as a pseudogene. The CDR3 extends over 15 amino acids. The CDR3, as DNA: TGTGCCAGCAGCAAAGGACAGGGGTGTCGGCAGCCCCAGCATTTT. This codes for CASSKGQGCRQPQHF.

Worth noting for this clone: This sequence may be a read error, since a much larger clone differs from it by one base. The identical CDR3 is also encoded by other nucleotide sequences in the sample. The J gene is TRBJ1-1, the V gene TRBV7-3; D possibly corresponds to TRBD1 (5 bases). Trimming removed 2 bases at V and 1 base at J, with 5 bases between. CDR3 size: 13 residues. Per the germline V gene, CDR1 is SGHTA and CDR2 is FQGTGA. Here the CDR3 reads CASSLGQNTEAFF. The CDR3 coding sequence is TGTGCCAGCAGCTTAGGACAGAACACTGAAGCTTTCTTT.

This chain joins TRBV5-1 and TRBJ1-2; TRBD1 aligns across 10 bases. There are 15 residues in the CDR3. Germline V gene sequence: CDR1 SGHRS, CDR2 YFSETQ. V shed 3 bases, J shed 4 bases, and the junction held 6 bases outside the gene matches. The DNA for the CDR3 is TGCGCCAGCAGCTCGCAGACAGGGGGCAGCTATGGCTACACCTTC. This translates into CASSSQTGGSYGYTF.

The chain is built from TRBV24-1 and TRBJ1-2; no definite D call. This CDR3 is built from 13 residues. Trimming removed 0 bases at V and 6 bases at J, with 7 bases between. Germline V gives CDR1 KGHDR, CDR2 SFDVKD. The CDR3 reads CATSDLSGNGYTF. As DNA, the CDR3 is TGTGCCACCAGTGATTTGTCGGGGAATGGCTACACCTTC.

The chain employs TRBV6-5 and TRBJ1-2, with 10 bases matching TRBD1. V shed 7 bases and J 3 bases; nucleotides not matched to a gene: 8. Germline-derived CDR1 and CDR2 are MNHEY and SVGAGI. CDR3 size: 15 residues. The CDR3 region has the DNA TGTGCCAGCACCCAAGGTGACAGGGGGCACTATGGCTACACCTTC. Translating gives CASTQGDRGHYGYTF.

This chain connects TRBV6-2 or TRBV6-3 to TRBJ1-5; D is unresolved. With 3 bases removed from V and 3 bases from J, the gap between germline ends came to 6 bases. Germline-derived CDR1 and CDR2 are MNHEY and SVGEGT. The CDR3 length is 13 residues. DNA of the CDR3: TGTGCCAGCAGTTATACAGTCAATCAGCCCCAGCATTTT. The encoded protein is CASSYTVNQPQHF.